Listed below are T cell receptor beta chains from one sample, sequenced in a study of patients and donors after allogeneic stem cell transplantation. TCRdb fed the RT-PCR reads into MiXCR, producing one record per CDR3 protein. The data hold over 400,000 distinct CDR3 sequences, with 15% to 20% observed a single time. The sequencing input was blood, either unsorted or a sorted T cell fraction (not recorded which). The receptors originated from a human donor who was either an allogeneic HSCT recipient or a stem cell or donor lymphocyte infusion donor (not recorded which). It is not recorded whose cells these are; they may come from a transplant donor. CDR3s include the opening cysteine and the closing phenylalanine or tryptophan. A D gene is named only where the DNA matches it firmly. The listing skips clone size in some rows; elsewhere it reads once, few, many or a size class.

clone_size j_call d_call v_call cdr3_nt cdr3_aa
NA TRBJ2-7 TRBD2 TRBV7-9 TGTGCCAGCAGCTTAAGGTCGAGCGGGAGTTACGAGCAGTACTTC CASSLRSSGSYEQYF
NA TRBJ2-3 NA TRBV10-3 TGTGCCATCAGTGAGGGCAGGAGTGGCACAGATACGCAGTATTTT CAISEGRSGTDTQYF
NA TRBJ2-2 NA TRBV19 TGTGCCAGTAGTTCCAGGGGTGAGACCGGGGAGCTGTTTTTT CASSSRGETGELFF
many TRBJ2-3 TRBD2 TRBV29-1 TGCAGCGTTGCCGGACTAGCGGGAGGAGTGTTTGCAGATACGCAGTATTTT CSVAGLAGGVFADTQYF
many TRBJ2-3 TRBD2 TRBV7-3 TGTGCCAGCAGCCCCAGCGGGAGGATGGATACGCAGTATTTT CASSPSGRMDTQYF
NA TRBJ2-6 TRBD1 TRBV2 TGTGCCAGCAGTGAAGCTTATGGGGACAGGGAAACTTTC CASSEAYGDRETF
few TRBJ1-1 TRBD1 TRBV7-8 TGTGCCAGCAGCGTTTACAGGGGGAGCACTGAAGCTTTCTTT CASSVYRGSTEAFF
NA TRBJ2-7 TRBD2 TRBV27 TGTGCCAGCAGTCCCGTACAGCGGGGGGGCCGCGAGCAGTACTTC CASSPVQRGGREQYF
few TRBJ2-1 NA TRBV3-1 TGTGCCAGCAGCCAAGATTCTAGCCCACCGCACAATGAGCAGTTCTTC CASSQDSSPPHNEQFF
NA TRBJ2-5 TRBD2 TRBV5-6 TGTGCCAGCAGCTTGGTAGCGGGGGGTTTACAAGAGACCCAGTACTTC CASSLVAGGLQETQYF
NA TRBJ2-3 TRBD1 TRBV24-1 TGTGCCACCAGTGAGCCCGCGGGGCAGGGGGCGAGCACAGATACGCAGTATTTT CATSEPAGQGASTDTQYF
few TRBJ1-2 NA TRBV12-3/TRBV12-4 TGTGCCAGCAGTTTCATAGGGCAGCCCTATGGCTACACCTTC CASSFIGQPYGYTF
once TRBJ1-2 TRBD1 TRBV29-1 TGCAGCGTTGACCAAGACACAGGGGGCGCTGGCTACACCTTC CSVDQDTGGAGYTF
NA TRBJ2-7 TRBD2 TRBV7-2 TGTGCCAGCAGCTTAAGTAGCGGGCCATCCTACGAGCAGTACTTC CASSLSSGPSYEQYF
once TRBJ2-5 NA TRBV7-6 TGTGCCAGCAGCTTAGGGCCTGAGGCTGCCCAGTACTTC CASSLGPEAAQYF
NA TRBJ2-7 NA TRBV18 TGTGCCAGCTCACCGGGGAACAGAGGATTCTACGAGCAGTACTTC CASSPGNRGFYEQYF
NA TRBJ2-1 NA TRBV7-6 TGTGCCAGCAGCTTACTTATTTACAATGAGCAGTTCTTC CASSLLIYNEQFF
few TRBJ2-3 NA TRBV30 TGTGCCTGGAGTCCTCGGGGTAGGCGGGTGGCGCAGTATTTT CAWSPRGRRVAQYF
NA TRBJ2-4 TRBD1 TRBV4-1 TGCGCCAGCAGCCAAGAGTCATCTGGGACAGATCGATTAGCCAAAAACATTCAGTACTTC CASSQESSGTDRLAKNIQYF
few TRBJ2-3 NA TRBV9 TGTGCCAGCAGCAAGACTACCCAAACAGATACGCAGTATTTT CASSKTTQTDTQYF
few TRBJ2-2 TRBD1 TRBV12-5 TGTGCTAGTGGTTTCAACAAACGGGACAGCAACACCGGGGAGCTGTTTTTT CASGFNKRDSNTGELFF
NA TRBJ1-1 TRBD1 TRBV10-3 TGTGCCATCAGTGAGTCGTTGAAGGGGGCGCGGGGGAATACTGAAGCTTTCTTT CAISESLKGARGNTEAFF
few TRBJ2-5 NA TRBV4-1 TGCGCCAGCAGCCAAGGCACCAGGCTCCAAGAGACCCAGTACTTC CASSQGTRLQETQYF
NA TRBJ1-2 TRBD1 TRBV7-8 TGTGCCAGCAGCTATACCGGGACAGCTAACTATGGCTACACCTTC CASSYTGTANYGYTF
few TRBJ2-1 NA TRBV5-6 TGTGCCAGCAGCTTGGCCCGGGGGCTAGCAGCTTACAATGAGCAGTTCTTC CASSLARGLAAYNEQFF
few TRBJ1-3 NA TRBV25-1 TGTGCCAGCAGTGAAGCCCGGGGGCTCGGAAACACCATATATTTT CASSEARGLGNTIYF
NA TRBJ2-5 NA TRBV2 TGTGCCAGCAGTGAATGGTCTAGCGTACAAGAGACCCAGTACTTC CASSEWSSVQETQYF
NA TRBJ2-2 NA TRBV5-1 TGCGCCAGCTCCCTGTTGGGGCGGACCGGGGAGCTGTTTTTT CASSLLGRTGELFF
few TRBJ1-3 NA TRBV7-9 TGTGCCAGCAGCTTATACAGGCCCCGCTCTGGAAACACCATATATTTT CASSLYRPRSGNTIYF
NA TRBJ2-7 NA TRBV21-1 TGTGCCAGCCCCCCGAATAGCTCCTACGAGCAGTACTTC CASPPNSSYEQYF
many TRBJ1-1 TRBD1 TRBV5-1 TGCGCCAGCAGCCCGAGGACAGGGTCCAACACTGAAGCTTTCTTT CASSPRTGSNTEAFF
many TRBJ1-1 NA TRBV12-3/TRBV12-4 TGTGCCAGCAGTTTGCAGGTGAACACTGAAGCTTTCTTT CASSLQVNTEAFF
few TRBJ2-1 TRBD2 TRBV6-5 TGTGCCAGCAGTTATTTCGCGGGAGGCGTGGGCAATGAGCAGTTCTTC CASSYFAGGVGNEQFF
NA TRBJ2-7 NA TRBV20-1 TGCAGTGCTAGAGATCGGAGAAGGGTCGGCACAAGCTCCTACGAGCAGTACTTC CSARDRRRVGTSSYEQYF
NA TRBJ2-2 NA TRBV7-2 TGTGCCAGCAGCTTAGTTGGCAGGGGGAACACCGGGGAGCTGTTTTTT CASSLVGRGNTGELFF
NA TRBJ1-5 NA TRBV18 TGTGCCAGCTCACCTTCAGCAGCGGGCTATAGCAATCAGCCCCAGCATTTT CASSPSAAGYSNQPQHF